These T cell receptor beta chains were read from a single sample in a study of beta chain features in type 1 diabetes. Assay: immunoSEQ multiplex PCR; the TCRdb copy retains only in-frame clones and omits some. The profile shows 640,000 or so clones, around 15% of them singletons. Sequencing used naive CD4+ T cells from blood. These receptors were obtained from a man younger than 35 with type 1 diabetes. Each CDR3 is given with its conserved first and last residue. A D gene is named only where the DNA matches it firmly. Size values are once, few and many counts, or a class for expanded clones, and some rows have none.

d_call j_call v_call clone_size cdr3_nt cdr3_aa
NA TRBJ1-1 TRBV28 NA TGTGCCAGCAGTTTGACGGATTTGAACACTGAAGCTTTCTTT CASSLTDLNTEAFF
TRBD1 TRBJ1-1 TRBV10-3 NA TGTGCCATCAGTGTCCGGGACAGGGATACTGAAGCTTTCTTT CAISVRDRDTEAFF
NA TRBJ2-1 TRBV7-7 NA TGTGCTAGCAGCTTAGCACAGGGATCCTACAATGAGCAGTTCTTC CASSLAQGSYNEQFF
NA TRBJ1-1 TRBV6-5 NA TGTGCCAGCAGTTACGCCGCTGAGGGACGGAACACTGAAGCTTTCTTT CASSYAAEGRNTEAFF
TRBD1 TRBJ2-5 TRBV10-3 few TGTGCCATCAGTACCGGGACAGTGCAAGAGACCCAGTACTTC CAISTGTVQETQYF
NA TRBJ1-5 TRBV30 NA TGTGCCTGGACTTCCGGGTCCCCCAAGCAGCATTTT CAWTSGSPKQHF
TRBD2 TRBJ2-3 TRBV30 few TGTGCCTGGAGCGCTATAGCGGGTGGCACAGATACGCAGTATTTT CAWSAIAGGTDTQYF
NA TRBJ2-5 TRBV5-1 NA TGCGCCAGCAGCTTAATTCCTACCTGGGAGACCCAGTACTTC CASSLIPTWETQYF
NA TRBJ1-2 TRBV2 NA TGTGCCAGCAGTGTGGGTGGCTACACCTTC CASSVGGYTF
TRBD1 TRBJ1-4 TRBV4-2 few TGTGCCAGCAGCCAAGATAACGGGACAGGCCGTGAAAAACTGTTTTTT CASSQDNGTGREKLFF
NA TRBJ2-5 TRBV11-1 NA TGTGCCAGCAGCCCCGGTGGTTCCCTGAAGACCCAGTACTTC CASSPGGSLKTQYF
TRBD1 TRBJ2-5 TRBV18 few TGTGCCAGCTCACCCGCGACAGGGGGAGAGACCCAGTACTTC CASSPATGGETQYF
NA TRBJ1-3 TRBV27 few TGTGCCAGCGGGAGCTCTGGAAACACCATATATTTT CASGSSGNTIYF
NA TRBJ2-4 TRBV29-1 NA TGCAGCGTTGAGGCCAGACTAGCCAAAAACATTCAGTACTTC CSVEARLAKNIQYF
NA TRBJ2-5 TRBV7-2 NA TGTGCCAGCAGCTTAGTTGGGAGGGAGACCCAGTACTTC CASSLVGRETQYF
TRBD1 TRBJ1-3 TRBV2 few TGTGCCAGCAGAGCCGGGACAGGGGGCTGGTTTGGAAACACCATATATTTT CASRAGTGGWFGNTIYF
NA TRBJ1-4 TRBV2 few TGTGCCAGCAGGTCAACTAATGAAAAACTGTTTTTT CASRSTNEKLFF
TRBD1 TRBJ1-1 TRBV29-1 few TGCAGCGTTGCGGGGCGAGGGGGCAGCACCTTGAACACTGAAGCTTTCTTT CSVAGRGGSTLNTEAFF
NA TRBJ1-5 TRBV6-1 few TGTGCCAGCAGTGAAGTGGTTGGCAGCCTATATAGCAATCAGCCCCAGCATTTT CASSEVVGSLYSNQPQHF
TRBD1 TRBJ2-5 TRBV11-2 NA TGTGCCAGCAGCGACCAGGACAGGGCAGAGACCCAGTACTTC CASSDQDRAETQYF
TRBD1 TRBJ1-4 TRBV7-9 few TGTGCCAGCAGCCCAGCCTCTGGGGCTCAGGGGGGAAAACTGTTTTTT CASSPASGAQGGKLFF
NA TRBJ2-7 TRBV6-5 NA TGTGCCAGCAGTGATACGGGACGTGCTGGGCAGTACTTC CASSDTGRAGQYF
NA TRBJ2-7 TRBV7-9 NA TGTGCCAGCAGCCCCTCCTTCGGCGCGGGGAACTCCTACGAGCAGTACTTC CASSPSFGAGNSYEQYF
NA TRBJ1-3 TRBV6-5 NA TGTGCCAGCAGTGAAGGAAACACCATATATTTT CASSEGNTIYF
NA TRBJ1-3 TRBV2 NA TGTGCCAGCAGTGTCGGGGTAAACACCATATATTTT CASSVGVNTIYF
NA TRBJ1-4 TRBV27 once TGTGCCAGCACCTTCCAAAGTGGCGGAGTGCGAGAAAAACTGTTTTTT CASTFQSGGVREKLFF
TRBD1 TRBJ1-4 TRBV30 few TGTGCCTGGAGTATCCAGGGGGTAGAAAAACTGTTTTTT CAWSIQGVEKLFF
TRBD1 TRBJ1-6 TRBV5-1 NA TGCGCCAGCAGCCAAACACAGACAGGGGCTATTAATTCACCCCTCCACTTT CASSQTQTGAINSPLHF
NA TRBJ2-1 TRBV12-5 few TGTGCTAGTGGTTTGGTACTAGAGTATGAGCAGTTCTTC CASGLVLEYEQFF
TRBD1 TRBJ2-7 TRBV7-9 NA TGTGCCAGCAGCCCCCAACAGGGGGTTAGCTACGAGCAGTACTTC CASSPQQGVSYEQYF
TRBD2 TRBJ2-3 TRBV9 few TGTGCCAGCAGCGTAGATCCAGCGGGGGGGCCTATAACGCAGTATTTT CASSVDPAGGPITQYF
NA TRBJ2-5 TRBV5-4 NA TGTGCCAGCAGCCGGAGGGGCGGGTTGCAAGAGACCCAGTACTTC CASSRRGGLQETQYF
TRBD1 TRBJ2-7 TRBV10-3 few TGTGCCATCAGTAAGACGTCCGGGACAGGGGTCTACGAGCAGTACTTC CAISKTSGTGVYEQYF
NA TRBJ2-7 TRBV7-2 once TGTGCCAGCAGCTTAGGCTCTCTCCTCTACGAGCAGTACTTC CASSLGSLLYEQYF
NA TRBJ2-7 TRBV2 few TGTGCCAGCAGTGTGGTCGAGCAAAAGTACTTC CASSVVEQKYF
NA TRBJ2-7 TRBV6-9 NA TGTGCCAGCGGTCCATCAGGGCGAACCTACGAGCAGTACTTC CASGPSGRTYEQYF
NA TRBJ2-1 TRBV5-1 few TGCGCCAGCAGCTTGGGGGATCCCCCCGTGGATGAGCAGTTCTTC CASSLGDPPVDEQFF
NA TRBJ2-7 TRBV5-1 few TGCGCCAGCAGCTTCGTGACTAGGTCCTCCGAGCAGTACTTC CASSFVTRSSEQYF
TRBD1 TRBJ2-1 TRBV7-9 NA TGTGCCAGCAGCTTTCCTACAGGGGGCAGCTACAATGAGCAGTTCTTC CASSFPTGGSYNEQFF
NA TRBJ2-3 TRBV2 NA TGTGCCAGTATCAGGGGCCTGAGCACAGATACGCAGTATTTT CASIRGLSTDTQYF
NA TRBJ1-5 TRBV19 few TGTGCCAGTAGGTGGAGGGCGGGTCAGCCCCAGCATTTT CASRWRAGQPQHF
NA TRBJ1-2 TRBV5-1 NA TGCGCCAGCAGCTTGGCCGGGTTGAGTGGCTACACCTTC CASSLAGLSGYTF
NA TRBJ2-1 TRBV4-1 few TGCGCCAGCAGCCAGTGGATCGGGACTCAATACAATGAGCAGTTCTTC CASSQWIGTQYNEQFF
NA TRBJ2-3 TRBV6-1 NA TGTGCCAGCAGTGAACGAGCCCCGTTAGATACGCAGTATTTT CASSERAPLDTQYF
NA TRBJ1-1 TRBV27 NA TGTGCCACCACCGCCGGGAATGGGGGCGCTGAAGCTTTCTTT CATTAGNGGAEAFF
TRBD1 TRBJ2-7 TRBV7-7 NA TGTGCTAGCAGCTTAGGGACAGGACCAACCTACGAGCAGTACTTC CASSLGTGPTYEQYF
NA TRBJ2-1 TRBV11-2 once TGTGCCAGCAGCTTAGACCCCCATGGAGGTGAGCAGTTCTTC CASSLDPHGGEQFF